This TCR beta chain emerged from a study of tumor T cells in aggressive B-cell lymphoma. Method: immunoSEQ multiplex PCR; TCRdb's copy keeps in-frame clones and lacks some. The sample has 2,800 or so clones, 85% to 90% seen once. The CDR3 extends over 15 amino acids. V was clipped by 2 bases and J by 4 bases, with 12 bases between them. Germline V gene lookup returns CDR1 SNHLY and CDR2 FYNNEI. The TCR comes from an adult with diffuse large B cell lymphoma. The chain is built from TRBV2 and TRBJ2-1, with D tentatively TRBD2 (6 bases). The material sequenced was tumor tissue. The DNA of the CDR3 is TGTGCCAGCAGTGAAAGGAGGGGCCAATACAATGAGCAGTTCTTC. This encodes CASSERRGQYNEQFF.